The sequence of this T cell receptor (beta chain) was determined in a study of cytomegalovirus exposure and HLA in healthy donors. It was with 60 Vbeta and 13 Jbeta primers that the PCR ran. This table comes from immunoSEQ multiplex PCR, and its TCRdb copy is limited to in-frame clones, with some not included. The table lists approximately 90,000 clones, around 73% of them singletons, with over 3% in the top ten. Germline V CDR1 and CDR2: SGHRS, YFSETQ. With V trimmed by 4 bases and J by 6 bases, 6 bases remained unmatched. This CDR3 has 13 residues. Specimen: PBMCs. The J gene is TRBJ2-7, the V gene TRBV5-1; 8 nucleotides agree with TRBD1. The clonotype originates from a man in his forties or fifties in good health and CMV-seronegative. DNA of the CDR3: TGCGCCAGCAGCCGAGGACAGGGCGGCGAGCAGTACTTC. Amino acids: CASSRGQGGEQYF.